This T cell receptor (beta chain) was recorded in a study of post-analysis software for immune sequencing data. Carried by the TCR beta cDNA libraries were unique molecular identifiers. TCRdb analysed the PCR reads with MiXCR anew, one entry per CDR3 protein. Of 600,000 to 750,000 distinct CDR3 sequences in the sample, more than 50% were seen once. Study-level results: The study found TRBV5-6, TRBV5-1 and TRBV20-1 among about five TRBV segments more frequent in patients than controls.

V was cut by 6 bases and J by 2 bases, with 10 bases left in between. The CDR3 is made up of 13 amino acids. CDR1 is MNHNS, CDR2 SASEGT, per germline. In its sample, this clonotype was seen a few times. The antigen is unknown. Sample: blood. This rearrangement joins TRBV6-1 to TRBJ1-2, with D unclear. The source is a girl aged 2 to 10 with multiple sclerosis. CDR3: CASSGRWNYGYTF. The DNA for the CDR3 is TGTGCCAGCAGCGGGCGGTGGAACTATGGCTACACCTTC.